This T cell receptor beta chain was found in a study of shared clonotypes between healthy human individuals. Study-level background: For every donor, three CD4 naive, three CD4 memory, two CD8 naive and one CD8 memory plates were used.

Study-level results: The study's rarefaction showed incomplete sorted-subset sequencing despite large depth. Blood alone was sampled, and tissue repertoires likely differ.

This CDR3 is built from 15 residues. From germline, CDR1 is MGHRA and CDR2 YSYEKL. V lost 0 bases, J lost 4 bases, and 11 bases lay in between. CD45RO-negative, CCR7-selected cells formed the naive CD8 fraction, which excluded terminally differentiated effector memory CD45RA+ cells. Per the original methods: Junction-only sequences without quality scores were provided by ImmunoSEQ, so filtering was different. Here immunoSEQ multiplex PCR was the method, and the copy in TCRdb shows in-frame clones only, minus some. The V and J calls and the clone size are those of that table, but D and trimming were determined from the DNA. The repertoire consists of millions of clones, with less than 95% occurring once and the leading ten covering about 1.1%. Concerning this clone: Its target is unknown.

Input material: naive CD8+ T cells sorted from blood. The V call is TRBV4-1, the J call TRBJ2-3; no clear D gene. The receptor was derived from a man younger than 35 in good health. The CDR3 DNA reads TGCGCCAGCAGCCAAGAAAGTACCTCAGCAGATACGCAGTATTTT. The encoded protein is CASSQESTSADTQYF.